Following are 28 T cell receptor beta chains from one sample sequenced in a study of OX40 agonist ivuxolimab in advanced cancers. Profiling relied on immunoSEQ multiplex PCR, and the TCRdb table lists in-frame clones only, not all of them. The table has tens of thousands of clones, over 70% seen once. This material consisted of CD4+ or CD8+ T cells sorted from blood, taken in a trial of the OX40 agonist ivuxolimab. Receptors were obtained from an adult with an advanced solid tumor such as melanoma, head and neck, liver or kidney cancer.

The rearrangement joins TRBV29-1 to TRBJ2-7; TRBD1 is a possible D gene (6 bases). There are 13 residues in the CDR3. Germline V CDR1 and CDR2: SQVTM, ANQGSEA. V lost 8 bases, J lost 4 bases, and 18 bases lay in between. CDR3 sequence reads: CSFKDTQGYEQYF. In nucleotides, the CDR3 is TGCAGCTTCAAAGATACCCAGGGGTACGAGCAGTACTTC.

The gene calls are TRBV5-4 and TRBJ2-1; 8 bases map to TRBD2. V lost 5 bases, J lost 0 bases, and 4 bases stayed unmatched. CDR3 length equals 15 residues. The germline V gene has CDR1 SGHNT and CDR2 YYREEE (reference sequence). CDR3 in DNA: TGTGCCAGCAGTTTAACTAGCGGCTCCTACAATGAGCAGTTCTTC. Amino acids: CASSLTSGSYNEQFF.

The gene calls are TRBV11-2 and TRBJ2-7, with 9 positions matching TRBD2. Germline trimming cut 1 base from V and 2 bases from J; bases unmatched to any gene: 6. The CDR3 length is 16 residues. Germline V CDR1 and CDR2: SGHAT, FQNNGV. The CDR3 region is CASSLASGGRAYEQYF. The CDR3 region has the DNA TGTGCCAGCAGCTTAGCAAGCGGCGGGAGGGCCTACGAGCAGTACTTC.

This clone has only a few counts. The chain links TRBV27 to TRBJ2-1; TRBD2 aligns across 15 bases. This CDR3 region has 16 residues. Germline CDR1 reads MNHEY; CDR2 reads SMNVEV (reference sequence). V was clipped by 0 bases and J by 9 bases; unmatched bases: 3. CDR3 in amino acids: CASSLSGTSGRIEQFF. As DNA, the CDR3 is TGTGCCAGCAGTTTATCCGGGACTAGCGGGAGGATTGAGCAGTTCTTC.

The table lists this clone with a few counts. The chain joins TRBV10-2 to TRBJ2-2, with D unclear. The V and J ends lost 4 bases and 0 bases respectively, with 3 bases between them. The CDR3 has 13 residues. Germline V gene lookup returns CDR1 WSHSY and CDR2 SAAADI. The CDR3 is CASSAANTGELFF. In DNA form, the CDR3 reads TGCGCCAGCAGTGCAGCGAACACCGGGGAGCTGTTTTTT.

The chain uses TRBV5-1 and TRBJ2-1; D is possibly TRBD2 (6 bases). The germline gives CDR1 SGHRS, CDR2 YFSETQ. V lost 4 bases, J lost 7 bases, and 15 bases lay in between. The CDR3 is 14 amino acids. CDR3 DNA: TGCGCCAGCAGCCCCGGGGGATGGAGGAATGAGCAGTTCTTC. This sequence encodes CASSPGGWRNEQFF.

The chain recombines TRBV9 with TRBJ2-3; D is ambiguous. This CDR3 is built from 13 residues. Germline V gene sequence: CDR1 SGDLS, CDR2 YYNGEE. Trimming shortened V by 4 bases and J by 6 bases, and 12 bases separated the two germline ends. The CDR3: CASSSNSPDTQYF. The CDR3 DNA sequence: TGTGCCAGCAGCTCCAACAGTCCTGATACGCAGTATTTT. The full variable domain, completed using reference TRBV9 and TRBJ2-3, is DSGVTQTPKHLITATGQRVTLRCSPRSGDLSVYWYQQSLDQGLQFLIQYYNGEERAKGNILERFSAQQFPDLHSELNLSSLELGDSALYFCASSSNSPDTQYFGPGTRLTVL.

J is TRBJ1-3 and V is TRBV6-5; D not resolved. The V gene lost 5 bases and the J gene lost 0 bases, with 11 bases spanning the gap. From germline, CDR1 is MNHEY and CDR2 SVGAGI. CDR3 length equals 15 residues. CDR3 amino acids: CASSPTYDSGNTIYF. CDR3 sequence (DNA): TGTGCCAGCAGTCCGACGTACGACTCTGGAAACACCATATATTTT.

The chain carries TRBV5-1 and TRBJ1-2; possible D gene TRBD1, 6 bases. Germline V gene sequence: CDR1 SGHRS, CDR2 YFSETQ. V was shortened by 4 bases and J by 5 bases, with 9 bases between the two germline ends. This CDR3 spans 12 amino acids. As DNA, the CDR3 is TGCGCCAGCAGCCCCGGGACATATGGCTACACCTTC. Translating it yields CASSPGTYGYTF.

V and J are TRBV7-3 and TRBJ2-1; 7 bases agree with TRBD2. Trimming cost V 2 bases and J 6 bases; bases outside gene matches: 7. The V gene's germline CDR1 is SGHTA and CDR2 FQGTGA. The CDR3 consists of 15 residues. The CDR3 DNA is TGTGCCAGCAGCTTAGGTCTAGCGGAAATCAATGAGCAGTTCTTC. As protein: CASSLGLAEINEQFF. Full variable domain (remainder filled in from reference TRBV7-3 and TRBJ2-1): GAGVSQTPSNKVTEKGKYVELRCDPISGHTALYWYRQSLGQGPEFLIYFQGTGAADDSGLPNDRFFAVRPEGSVSTLKIQRTERGDSAVYLCASSLGLAEINEQFFGPGTRLTVL.

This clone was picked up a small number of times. The CDR3, as DNA: TGTGCCAGCAGCCAGAACAGGGCGGCTAATGAAGCTTTCTTT. This gives the protein CASSQNRAANEAFF. The chain uses TRBV14 and TRBJ1-1; D may be TRBD1 (6 bases). V was clipped by 3 bases and J by 7 bases, with 15 bases between them. Per germline, CDR1 SGHDN and CDR2 FVKESK. This CDR3 has 14 residues.

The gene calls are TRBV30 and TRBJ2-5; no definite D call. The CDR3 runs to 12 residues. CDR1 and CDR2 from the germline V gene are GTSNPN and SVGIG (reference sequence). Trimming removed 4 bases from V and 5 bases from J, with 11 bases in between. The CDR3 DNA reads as TGTGCCTGGACGTCTCCTTGGGAGACCCAGTACTTC. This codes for CAWTSPWETQYF.

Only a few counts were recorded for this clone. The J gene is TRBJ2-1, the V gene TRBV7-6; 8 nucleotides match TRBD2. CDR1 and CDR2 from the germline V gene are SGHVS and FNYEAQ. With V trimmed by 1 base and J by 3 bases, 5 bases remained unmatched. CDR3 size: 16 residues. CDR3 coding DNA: TGTGCCAGCAGCTTAGAGTCTAGCGGGCTCTACAATGAGCAGTTCTTC. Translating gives CASSLESSGLYNEQFF.

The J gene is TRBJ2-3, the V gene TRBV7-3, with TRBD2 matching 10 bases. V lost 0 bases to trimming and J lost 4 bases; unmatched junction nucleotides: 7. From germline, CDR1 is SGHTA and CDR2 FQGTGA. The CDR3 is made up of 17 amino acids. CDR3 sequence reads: CASSLTPLAGEADTQYF. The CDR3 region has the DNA TGTGCCAGCAGCTTAACCCCCCTAGCGGGAGAGGCAGATACGCAGTATTTT.

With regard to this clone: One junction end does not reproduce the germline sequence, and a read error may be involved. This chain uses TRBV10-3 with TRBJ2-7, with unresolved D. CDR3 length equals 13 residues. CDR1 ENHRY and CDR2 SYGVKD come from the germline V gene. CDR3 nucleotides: TGTGCCATCAAAGTCGACACTAACTACGAGCGGTACTTC. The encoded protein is CAIKVDTNYERYF.

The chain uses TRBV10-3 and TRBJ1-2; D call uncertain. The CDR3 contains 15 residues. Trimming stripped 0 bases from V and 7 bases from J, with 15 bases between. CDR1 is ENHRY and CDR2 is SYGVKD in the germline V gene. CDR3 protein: CAISESRDSGLGYTF. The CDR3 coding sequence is TGTGCCATCAGTGAGTCGAGGGATAGCGGGCTTGGCTACACCTTC.

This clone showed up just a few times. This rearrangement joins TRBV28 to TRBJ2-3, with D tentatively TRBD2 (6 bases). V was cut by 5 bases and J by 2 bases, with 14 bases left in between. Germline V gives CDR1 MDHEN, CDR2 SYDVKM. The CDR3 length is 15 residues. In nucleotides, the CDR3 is TGTGCCAGCAGTCTACCTAGCGCACACACAGATACGCAGTATTTT. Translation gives CASSLPSAHTDTQYF.

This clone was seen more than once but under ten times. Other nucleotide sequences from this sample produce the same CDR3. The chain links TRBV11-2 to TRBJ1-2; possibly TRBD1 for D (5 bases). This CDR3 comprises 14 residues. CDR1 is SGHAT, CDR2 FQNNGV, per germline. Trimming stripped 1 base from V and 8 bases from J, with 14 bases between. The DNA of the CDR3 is TGTGCCAGCAGCTTAGGGTCGGGGGGTCGAGGCTACACCTTC. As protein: CASSLGSGGRGYTF.

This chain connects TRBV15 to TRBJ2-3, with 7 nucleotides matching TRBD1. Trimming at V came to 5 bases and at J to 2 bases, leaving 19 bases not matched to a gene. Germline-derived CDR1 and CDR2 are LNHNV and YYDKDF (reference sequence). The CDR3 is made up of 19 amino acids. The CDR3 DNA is TGTGCCACCAGCCGTGGGACACCGATGAGGGGGCCCTCCACAGATACGCAGTATTTT. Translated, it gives CATSRGTPMRGPSTDTQYF.

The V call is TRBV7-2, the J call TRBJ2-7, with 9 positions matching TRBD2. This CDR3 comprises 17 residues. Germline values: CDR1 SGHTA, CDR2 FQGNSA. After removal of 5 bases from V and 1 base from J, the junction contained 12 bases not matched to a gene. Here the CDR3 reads CASSPTGAGGPSYEQYF. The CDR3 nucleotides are TGTGCCAGCAGCCCCACCGGGGCGGGAGGGCCTTCCTACGAGCAGTACTTC. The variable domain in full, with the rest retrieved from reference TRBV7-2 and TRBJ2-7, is GAGVSQSPSNKVTEKGKDVELRCDPISGHTALYWYRQSLGQGLEFLIYFQGNSAPDKSGLPSDRFSAERTGGSVSTLTIQRTQQEDSAVYLCASSPTGAGGPSYEQYFGPGTRLTVT.

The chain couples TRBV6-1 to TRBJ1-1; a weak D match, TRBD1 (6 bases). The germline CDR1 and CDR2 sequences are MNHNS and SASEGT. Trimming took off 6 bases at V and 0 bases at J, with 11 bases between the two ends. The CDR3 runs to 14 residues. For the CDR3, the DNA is TGTGCCAGCAGACTCGGGGGCATGAACACTGAAGCTTTCTTT. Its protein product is CASRLGGMNTEAFF.

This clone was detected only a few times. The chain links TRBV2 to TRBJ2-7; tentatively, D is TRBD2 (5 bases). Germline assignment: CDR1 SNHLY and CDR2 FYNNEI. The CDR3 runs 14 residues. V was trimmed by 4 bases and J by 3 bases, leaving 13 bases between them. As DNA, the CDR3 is TGTGCCAGCAGTGTTGAGGGCCCCAGCTACGAGCAGTACTTC. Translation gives CASSVEGPSYEQYF.

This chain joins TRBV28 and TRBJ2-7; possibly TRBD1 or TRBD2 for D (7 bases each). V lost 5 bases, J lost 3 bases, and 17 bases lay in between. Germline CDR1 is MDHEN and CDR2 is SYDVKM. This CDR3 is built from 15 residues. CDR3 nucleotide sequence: TGTGCCAGCAGTGGGGGGGACAGAACCTTCTACGAGCAGTACTTC. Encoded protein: CASSGGDRTFYEQYF.

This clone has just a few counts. The chain's CDR3 is CASSIGLAGGYEQYF. CDR3 DNA sequence: TGTGCCAGTAGTATTGGACTAGCGGGGGGCTACGAGCAGTACTTC. The genes are TRBV19 and TRBJ2-7; 14 bases are shared with TRBD2. Germline CDR1 is LNHDA and CDR2 is SQIVND (reference sequence). After removal of 3 bases from V and 3 bases from J, the junction contained 1 base not matched to a gene. The CDR3 sequence is 15 residues long.

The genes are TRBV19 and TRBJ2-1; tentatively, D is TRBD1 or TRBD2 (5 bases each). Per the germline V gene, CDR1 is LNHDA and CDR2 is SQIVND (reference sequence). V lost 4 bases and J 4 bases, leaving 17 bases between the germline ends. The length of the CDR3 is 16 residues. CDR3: CASSTSGTTRYNEQFF. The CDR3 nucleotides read TGTGCCAGTAGTACATCCGGGACCACCAGATACAATGAGCAGTTCTTC.

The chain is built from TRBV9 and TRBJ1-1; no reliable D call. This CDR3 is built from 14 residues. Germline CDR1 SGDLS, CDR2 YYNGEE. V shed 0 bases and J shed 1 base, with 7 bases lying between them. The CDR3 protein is CASSVDGENTEAFF. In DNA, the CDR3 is TGTGCCAGCAGCGTAGACGGGGAGAACACTGAAGCTTTCTTT.

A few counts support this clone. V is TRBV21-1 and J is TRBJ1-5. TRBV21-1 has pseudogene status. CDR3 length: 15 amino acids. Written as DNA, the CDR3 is TGTGCCAGCAGCTCCCGGGTTGATAGCAATCAGCCCCAGCATTTT. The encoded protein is CASSSRVDSNQPQHF.

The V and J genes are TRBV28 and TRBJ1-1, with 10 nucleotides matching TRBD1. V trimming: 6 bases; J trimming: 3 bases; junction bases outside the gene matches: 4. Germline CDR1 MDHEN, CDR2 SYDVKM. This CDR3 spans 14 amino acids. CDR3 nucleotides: TGTGCCAGCAGCCGACAGGGGGCGTACACTGAAGCTTTCTTT. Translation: CASSRQGAYTEAFF. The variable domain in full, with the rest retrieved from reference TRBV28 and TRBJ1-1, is DVKVTQSSRYLVKRTGEKVFLECVQDMDHENMFWYRQDPGLGLRLIYFSYDVKMKEKGDIPEGYSVSREKKERFSLILESASTNQTSMYLCASSRQGAYTEAFFGQGTRLTVV.